The 27 T cell receptor beta chains given below trace back to one sample, sequenced in a study of T cell responses to AZD1222 COVID-19 vaccine. Assay used: immunoSEQ multiplex PCR; TCRdb lists only in-frame clones, some missing. The sample carries about 100,000 clones, about 90% recorded once. The sequences come from peripheral blood, collected on day 0 of AZD1222 vaccination. The receptors derive from an adult in good health.

The CDR3 bases are TGTGCCAGCAGCCCAAGAGGAAGTGACACCATATATTTT. Encoded protein: CASSPRGSDTIYF. V usage is TRBV9 and J usage is TRBJ1-3, with D unclear. V was pared by 4 bases and J by 8 bases, with 13 bases between. The CDR3 is made up of 13 amino acids. Germline values: CDR1 SGDLS, CDR2 YYNGEE. Drawing the rest from reference TRBV9 and TRBJ1-3, the complete variable domain is DSGVTQTPKHLITATGQRVTLRCSPRSGDLSVYWYQQSLDQGLQFLIQYYNGEERAKGNILERFSAQQFPDLHSELNLSSLELGDSALYFCASSPRGSDTIYFGEGSWLTVV.

The chain links TRBV10-3 to TRBJ1-2; 7 nucleotides line up with TRBD1. In germline, CDR1 is ENHRY, CDR2 SYGVKD. J lost 3 bases, V lost 6 bases, and 13 bases had no gene match. The CDR3 length is 16 residues. The CDR3 nucleotides are TGTGCCATCAGCATTGGGCCTGGACAGGCTGACTATGGCTACACCTTC. It encodes CAISIGPGQADYGYTF.

The chain employs TRBV16 and TRBJ1-2; the D is unclear. CDR1 KGHSY and CDR2 FQNENV come from the germline V gene. The germline V and J ends were trimmed by 0 bases and 2 bases, with 7 bases remaining between them. The CDR3 is 14 residues long. The CDR3 here is CASSQSWENYGYTF. CDR3 bases: TGTGCCAGCAGCCAATCGTGGGAAAACTATGGCTACACCTTC. Together with reference TRBV16 and TRBJ1-2, the CDR3 gives the full variable domain: GEEVAQTPKHLVRGEGQKAKLYCAPIKGHSYVFWYQQVLKNEFKFLISFQNENVFDETGMPKERFSAKCLPNSPCSLEIQATKLEDSAVYFCASSQSWENYGYTFGSGTRLTVV.

The chain is built from TRBV19 and TRBJ1-1; TRBD1 might be the D (5 bases). Between the trimmed V and J ends, which lost 5 bases and 6 bases, there was a span of 19 bases. CDR1 is LNHDA, CDR2 SQIVND, per germline (reference sequence). The CDR3 is 15 amino acids. CDR3 protein: CASSLGEGPGAEAFF. The CDR3 coding sequence is TGTGCCAGTAGTCTGGGCGAGGGCCCGGGGGCTGAAGCTTTCTTT.

V is TRBV4-1 and J is TRBJ2-5, with TRBD1 matching over 8 bases. CDR1 MGHRA and CDR2 YSYEKL come from the germline V gene. The CDR3 consists of 15 residues. J was trimmed by 7 bases and V by 0 bases; bases with no gene match: 7. The CDR3 region is CASSQDPGQGRTQYF. The CDR3 DNA follows: TGCGCCAGCAGCCAAGACCCAGGACAGGGCCGGACCCAGTACTTC.

This chain connects TRBV19 to TRBJ2-3; 7 bases line up with TRBD1. V lost 4 bases and J lost 4; bases outside the gene matches: 8. CDR3 length equals 15 residues. Looked up from germline, CDR1 is LNHDA and CDR2 is SQIVND (reference sequence). The CDR3 bases are TGTGCCAGTAGTACGACGACAGGGACGGCAGATACGCAGTATTTT. Protein sequence: CASSTTTGTADTQYF. Filled out from reference TRBV19 and TRBJ2-3, the complete variable domain reads DGGITQSPKYLFRKEGQNVTLSCEQNLNHDAMYWYRQDPGQGLRLIYYSQIVNDFQKGDIAEGYSVSREKKESFPLTVTSAQKNPTAFYLCASSTTTGTADTQYFGPGTRLTVL.

This clone was seen a single time. V usage is TRBV28 and J usage is TRBJ2-7; weak D call: TRBD2 (5 bases). The germline V gene has CDR1 MDHEN and CDR2 SYDVKM. V lost 2 bases and J 0 bases, leaving 11 bases between the germline ends. The CDR3 loop spans 15 amino acids. The CDR3 coding sequence is TGTGCCAGCAGTTTACTAGCAGAAAGCTCCTACGAGCAGTACTTC. Its protein is CASSLLAESSYEQYF.

This chain connects TRBV18 to TRBJ2-7; maybe TRBD2 (6 bases). CDR1 and CDR2 from the germline V gene are KGHSH and LQKENI. Between the trimmed V and J ends, which lost 3 bases and 3 bases, there was a span of 15 bases. The CDR3 extends over 15 amino acids. The CDR3 sequence: CASSPTKSGGYEQYF. The CDR3 DNA is TGTGCCAGCTCACCTACCAAATCCGGGGGCTACGAGCAGTACTTC.

The gene calls are TRBV28 and TRBJ2-3; 9 positions match TRBD2. This CDR3 is 17 amino acids long. With V trimmed by 8 bases and J by 5 bases, 17 bases remained unmatched. Looked up from germline, CDR1 is MDHEN and CDR2 is SYDVKM. The CDR3 reads CASDLAGAGLLGDTQYF. The CDR3 DNA reads TGTGCCAGCGACTTAGCGGGAGCCGGCCTTTTGGGAGATACGCAGTATTTT.

V is TRBV5-8 and J is TRBJ2-7, with D possibly called TRBD1 or TRBD2 (6 bases each). Trimming left V 5 bases short and J 6 bases short, with 18 bases between. The CDR3 loop spans 14 amino acids. Germline CDR1 SGHTS, CDR2 YDEGEE. CDR3 DNA sequence: TGTGCCAGCAGTTCGGGGGCTGTTTCGCGCGAGCAGTACTTC. Translated, it gives CASSSGAVSREQYF.

The V gene is TRBV4-1, the J gene TRBJ1-2; D is ambiguous. The CDR3 is made up of 12 amino acids. Trimming cost V 3 bases and J 4 bases, with 6 bases left between them. The germline gives CDR1 MGHRA, CDR2 YSYEKL. CDR3 sequence: CASSQTSYGYTF. CDR3 nucleotides: TGCGCCAGCAGCCAGACAAGCTATGGCTACACCTTC.

The chain uses TRBV29-1 and TRBJ2-5; the D is unclear. The CDR3 sequence is 12 residues long. Germline V CDR1 and CDR2: SQVTM, ANQGSEA. Trimming pared 6 bases from V and 3 bases from J, leaving 11 bases between. The CDR3 loop reads CSVRSGKETQYF. Written as DNA, the CDR3 is TGCAGCGTCAGGTCTGGGAAAGAGACCCAGTACTTC.

The V and J genes are TRBV28 and TRBJ1-4; unclear D gene. The germline V gene has CDR1 MDHEN and CDR2 SYDVKM. The germline V and J ends were trimmed by 4 bases and 2 bases, with 14 bases remaining between them. The length of the CDR3 is 16 residues. This chain's CDR3 is CASSSPTGSTNEKLFF. The CDR3 DNA is TGTGCCAGCAGTTCCCCCACGGGATCTACTAATGAAAAACTGTTTTTT.

The chain combines TRBV5-6 with TRBJ2-5; 10 bases map to TRBD1. Germline-derived CDR1 and CDR2 are SGHDT and YYEEEE. The CDR3 extends over 13 amino acids. V gave up 3 bases and J gave up 5 bases; unmatched junction bases: 1. The CDR3 region has the DNA TGTGCCAGCAGCTCGGGACAGGGGGAGACCCAGTACTTC. It specifies CASSSGQGETQYF.

The chain employs TRBV6-1 and TRBJ1-4, with 8 bases that match TRBD1. The CDR3 has 16 amino acids. The germline V gene encodes CDR1 MNHNS and CDR2 SASEGT. The V and J ends lost 3 bases and 8 bases, in that order; junction bases with no gene match: 11. The CDR3 DNA is TGTGCCAGCAGTGATCCAGGGGGCACAACCGGAGAAAAACTGTTTTTT. It yields the protein CASSDPGGTTGEKLFF.

The chain has TRBV25-1 and TRBJ1-6; 7 positions agree with TRBD1. The V segment lost 8 bases and the J segment 5 bases; nucleotides outside the gene matches: 3. The length of the CDR3 is 13 residues. Germline lookup yields CDR1 MGHDK and CDR2 SYGVNS. CDR3 sequence (DNA): TGTGCCAGCGGGGGGACAGATAATTCACCCCTCCACTTT. Amino acids: CASGGTDNSPLHF.

V and J are TRBV6-5 and TRBJ2-7, with D unresolved. The CDR3 covers 15 residues. Germline loops: CDR1 MNHEY, CDR2 SVGAGI. V dropped 6 bases and J dropped 2 bases, with 17 bases sitting between them. CDR3 sequence reads: CASSALRGWAYEQYF. The CDR3 nucleotides read TGTGCCAGCAGCGCCCTTAGAGGTTGGGCCTACGAGCAGTACTTC.

The chain combines TRBV19 with TRBJ2-3; a weak D match, TRBD2 (6 bases). The CDR3 length is 13 residues. Germline V gene lookup returns CDR1 LNHDA and CDR2 SQIVND (reference sequence). The V and J ends lost 6 bases and 4 bases respectively, with 11 bases between them. DNA of the CDR3: TGTGCCAGTAGCCCGAGACTAGCAGATACGCAGTATTTT. It codes for CASSPRLADTQYF.

The rearrangement uses TRBV5-1 and TRBJ2-5, with D tentatively TRBD1 (5 bases). The CDR3 runs to 14 residues. CDR1 is SGHRS, CDR2 YFSETQ, per germline. Deletions cut 5 bases from V and 5 bases from J, with 16 bases between. The CDR3 nucleotides read TGCGCCAGCAGTAGAAGGCAGGGAAGTGAGACCCAGTACTTC. This encodes CASSRRQGSETQYF.

This chain connects TRBV27 to TRBJ1-6; 9 nucleotides align to TRBD1. Losses at the gene ends were 4 bases for V and 5 bases for J; bases not matched to a gene: 9. This CDR3 region has 17 residues. Germline CDR1 is MNHEY and CDR2 is SMNVEV (reference sequence). The CDR3 loop is CASSYHSGQGNNSPLHF. In nucleotides, the CDR3 is TGTGCCAGCAGTTACCATTCGGGACAGGGAAATAATTCACCCCTCCACTTT.

CDR3 sequence reads: CASSPRDTQYF. For the CDR3, the DNA is TGTGCCAGCAGTCCCCGGGATACGCAGTATTTT. The chain uses TRBV28 and TRBJ2-3; no reliable D call. Germline values: CDR1 MDHEN, CDR2 SYDVKM. This CDR3 is built from 11 residues. Trimming stripped 5 bases from V and 6 bases from J, with 6 bases between.

V gene TRBV3-1 (or the pseudogene TRBV3-2) combines with J gene TRBJ2-1; D unresolved. This CDR3 region has 15 residues. From germline, CDR1 is LGHDT and CDR2 YNNKEL (reference sequence). V shed 4 bases and J shed 3 bases, with 13 bases lying between them. CDR3 sequence reads: CASSLARALYNEQFF. CDR3 DNA: TGTGCCAGCAGCCTGGCTAGGGCCCTCTACAATGAGCAGTTCTTC.

As concerns this clone: The germline gene is not matched at one end of the junction; a read error may be the cause. The chain joins TRBV20-1 to TRBJ2-3; 10 nucleotides line up with TRBD2. The germline CDR1 and CDR2 sequences are DFQATT and SNEGSKA (reference sequence). This CDR3 spans 11 amino acids. The CDR3 is CSAKTGLANPF. CDR3 in DNA: TGCAGTGCCAAAACGGGACTAGCGAACCCTTTT.

Here the CDR3 DNA reads TGTGCCAGCAAAGGGACTAGCGGTAGCACAGATACGCAGTATTTT. Translated: CASKGTSGSTDTQYF. This rearrangement joins TRBV2 to TRBJ2-3; 11 nucleotides line up with TRBD2. The germline V gene has CDR1 SNHLY and CDR2 FYNNEI. V dropped 7 bases and J dropped 0; count of bases not matched to a gene: 3. This CDR3 contains 15 residues.

The rearrangement links TRBV25-1 to TRBJ2-5; 8 nucleotides line up with TRBD2. The CDR3 is made up of 12 amino acids. V dropped 4 bases and J dropped 5; count of bases not matched to a gene: 0. From germline, CDR1 is MGHDK and CDR2 SYGVNS. The CDR3 region is CASSAGGETQYF. In DNA, the CDR3 is TGTGCCAGCAGTGCGGGGGGGGAGACCCAGTACTTC.

V usage is TRBV11-2 and J usage is TRBJ1-5; 11 positions agree with TRBD1. The ends lost 1 base at V and 5 bases at J; junction bases unmatched: 1. CDR3 length: 15 amino acids. The V gene's germline CDR1 is SGHAT and CDR2 FQNNGV. In DNA form, the CDR3 reads TGTGCCAGCAGCTTAGGGACAGGGGGCTATCAGCCCCAGCATTTT. This codes for CASSLGTGGYQPQHF. The variable domain in full, completed from reference TRBV11-2 and TRBJ1-5, reads EAGVAQSPRYKIIEKRQSVAFWCNPISGHATLYWYQQILGQGPKLLIQFQNNGVVDDSQLPKDRFSAERLKGVDSTLKIQPAKLEDSAVYLCASSLGTGGYQPQHFGDGTRLSIL.

A note on this clone: Other DNA sequences in this sample translate to the same CDR3. This sequence joins TRBV2 and TRBJ1-5; 10 nucleotides match TRBD1. Trimming took 6 bases from V and 5 from J; bases not matched to a gene: 4. This CDR3 comprises 14 residues. Germline CDR1 is SNHLY and CDR2 is FYNNEI. CDR3: CASSGQGGDQPQHF. In nucleotides, the CDR3 is TGTGCCAGCAGCGGACAGGGGGGGGATCAGCCCCAGCATTTT.